A selection of T cell receptor beta chains follows, all from one sample in a study of T cells in localized non-small cell lung cancer. The assay was immunoSEQ multiplex PCR, and TCRdb's table has in-frame clones only and misses some. The top ten clones hold 2.5% to 3% of a sample with fewer than 35,000 clones, 70% to 90% of them seen once. Sample: peripheral blood, taken before any cancer treatment. The source of these receptors is a female donor over 55 with stage I lung adenocarcinoma. CDR3s leave out the opening cysteine and the closing phenylalanine or tryptophan.

v_call: TRBV7-2; j_call: TRBJ2-3; cdr3_aa: ASSLAKGADTQY
v_call: TRBV5-1; j_call: TRBJ2-5; cdr3_aa: ASSLVTGTPQETQY
v_call: TRBV9; j_call: TRBJ2-1; cdr3_aa: ASSVGSLNEQF
v_call: TRBV15; j_call: TRBJ1-4; cdr3_aa: ATSRGATNEKLF
v_call: TRBV23-1; j_call: TRBJ1-6; cdr3_aa: ASSPPTGTAFSPLH
v_call: TRBV18; j_call: TRBJ2-1; cdr3_aa: ASSPGISGRRNNEQF
v_call: TRBV7-8; j_call: TRBJ1-5; cdr3_aa: ASSSNGGGGYQPQH
v_call: TRBV5-1; j_call: TRBJ2-1; cdr3_aa: ASSLGFPSFREKINEQF
v_call: TRBV5-5; j_call: TRBJ1-2; cdr3_aa: ASSLAEDYGYT
v_call: TRBV15; j_call: TRBJ1-2; cdr3_aa: ATSSFSGGGFGYGYT
v_call: TRBV5-6; j_call: TRBJ2-3; cdr3_aa: ASSFRAGGSDTQY
v_call: TRBV6-5; j_call: TRBJ2-2; cdr3_aa: ASSSLWGGELF
v_call: TRBV5-4; j_call: TRBJ2-1; cdr3_aa: ASSEDRSNEQF
v_call: TRBV27; j_call: TRBJ2-3; cdr3_aa: ASSFSGRSSTDTQY
v_call: TRBV11-2; j_call: TRBJ2-2; cdr3_aa: ASTRGSVTGELF
v_call: TRBV6-6; j_call: TRBJ2-4; cdr3_aa: ASIGKNIQY
v_call: TRBV5-1; j_call: TRBJ2-4; cdr3_aa: ASRKEGGRAFSNIQY
v_call: TRBV19; j_call: TRBJ2-1; cdr3_aa: ASSIGTGTGRKREQF
v_call: TRBV7-5; j_call: TRBJ2-5; cdr3_aa: VRSQEVRGETQY
v_call: TRBV10-3; j_call: TRBJ2-2; cdr3_aa: AVSEMGPGELF
v_call: TRBV4-3; j_call: TRBJ1-3; cdr3_aa: ASSPKGLSGAVGNTIY
v_call: TRBV27; j_call: TRBJ2-3; cdr3_aa: ASSLIGGRGRTDTQY
v_call: TRBV6-1; j_call: TRBJ2-7; cdr3_aa: ASGPGQGAYEQY
v_call: TRBV7-3; j_call: TRBJ2-3; cdr3_aa: ASSFMGRYTDTQY
v_call: TRBV5-1; j_call: TRBJ2-7; cdr3_aa: ASSQGQEVYEQY
v_call: TRBV18; j_call: TRBJ2-1; cdr3_aa: ASSPTEGEQF
v_call: TRBV19; j_call: TRBJ1-1; cdr3_aa: ASKRSYMNTEAF
v_call: TRBV6-5; j_call: TRBJ2-7; cdr3_aa: ASSYGPNDEQY
v_call: TRBV27; j_call: TRBJ2-7; cdr3_aa: ASRPMGSSYEQY
v_call: TRBV30; j_call: TRBJ2-2; cdr3_aa: AWSVRDRGTGELF
v_call: TRBV29-1; j_call: TRBJ1-2; cdr3_aa: SVGESGRGYT
v_call: TRBV14; j_call: TRBJ2-1; cdr3_aa: ASSHGGWGNEQF
v_call: TRBV7-3; j_call: TRBJ2-1; cdr3_aa: ASSPLGAGGDNEQF
v_call: TRBV6-1; j_call: TRBJ1-1; cdr3_aa: ASSDTPEAF
v_call: TRBV5-4; j_call: TRBJ2-5; cdr3_aa: ASSLDSQETQY
v_call: TRBV27; j_call: TRBJ2-3; cdr3_aa: ASRPWGADTQY
v_call: TRBV6-5; j_call: TRBJ2-3; cdr3_aa: ASSLTSGRQY
v_call: TRBV29-1; j_call: TRBJ2-7; cdr3_aa: SVELGKASSYEQY
v_call: TRBV19; j_call: TRBJ2-3; cdr3_aa: ASSIGGTPSTDTQY
v_call: TRBV30; j_call: TRBJ1-3; cdr3_aa: AWTQGAGNTIY
v_call: TRBV11-3; j_call: TRBJ2-5; cdr3_aa: ASSLGLQETQY